This T cell receptor beta chain was recovered during a study of T cell responses to AZD1222 COVID-19 vaccine. Broader study findings: Once two AZD1222 doses were given, Spike-specific TCR breadth and depth went up. White British ancestry dominated among donors, who included more females, and clonal diversity was possibly underestimated. As reported, nearly half of all spike-specific TCRs target variant regions that are unmutated.

About this clone: The target antigen is unknown.

Assay used: immunoSEQ multiplex PCR; TCRdb lists only in-frame clones, some missing. The sample lists some 20,000 clones, approximately 81% seen once, with 16% in the top ten. Second-dose intervals of approximately 4 or approximately 12 weeks were pooled. CDR1 and CDR2 from the germline V gene are SGHTA and FQGTGA. This CDR3 has 15 amino acids. With 0 bases removed from V and 2 bases from J, the gap between germline ends came to 11 bases. The receptor comes from an adult who received the AZD1222 COVID-19 vaccine. The V and J genes are TRBV7-3 and TRBJ2-7; D is perhaps TRBD2 (6 bases). Sequenced here: peripheral blood, sampled 28 days after the second AZD1222 dose. CDR3 in DNA: TGTGCCAGCAGCTTAACAGGGACTGAGACCTACGAGCAGTACTTC. This gives the protein CASSLTGTETYEQYF.